The present TCR beta chain was sequenced within a study of T cell responses to AZD1222 COVID-19 vaccine. Study-level findings and limits: Two AZD1222 administrations were followed by greater Spike-specific TCR breadth and depth. Just a handful of AZD1222 recipients tested seropositive at baseline. Vaccine-associated CD4 TCRs spanned spike, dominant at 160-218 and 743-854.

V dropped 4 bases and J dropped 6; count of bases not matched to a gene: 2. Germline V gene data show CDR1 as MNHEY and CDR2 as SVGAGI. The CDR3 is 14 residues long. In regard to this clone: Its antigen is unknown.

Some clones are missing from TCRdb's copy, which holds only in-frame ones; the method was immunoSEQ multiplex PCR. Of approximately 120,000 clones detected, around 85% appear once; the ten largest clones hold 4.4%. The chain has TRBV6-5 and TRBJ1-4; 10 nucleotides match TRBD1. The sequencing used peripheral blood, collected 28 days after the second AZD1222 dose. This sequence originates from an adult who received the AZD1222 COVID-19 vaccine. The CDR3 DNA reads as TGTGCCAGCAGTTCCGGGACAGGGGATGAAAAACTGTTTTTT. This encodes CASSSGTGDEKLFF.